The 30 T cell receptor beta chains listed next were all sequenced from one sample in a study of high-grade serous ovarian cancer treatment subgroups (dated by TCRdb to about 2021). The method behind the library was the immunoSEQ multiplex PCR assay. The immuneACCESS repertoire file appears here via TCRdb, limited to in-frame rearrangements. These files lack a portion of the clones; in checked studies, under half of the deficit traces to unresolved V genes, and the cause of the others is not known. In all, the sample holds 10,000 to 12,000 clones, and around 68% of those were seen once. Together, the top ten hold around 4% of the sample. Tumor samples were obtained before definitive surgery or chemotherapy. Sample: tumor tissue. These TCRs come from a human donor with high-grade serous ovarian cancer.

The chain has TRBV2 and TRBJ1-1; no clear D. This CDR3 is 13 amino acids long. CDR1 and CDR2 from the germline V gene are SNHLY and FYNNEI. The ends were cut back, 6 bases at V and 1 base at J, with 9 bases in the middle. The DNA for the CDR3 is TGTGCCAGCAGGGTACGAGGGAACACTGAAGCTTTCTTT. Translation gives CASRVRGNTEAFF.

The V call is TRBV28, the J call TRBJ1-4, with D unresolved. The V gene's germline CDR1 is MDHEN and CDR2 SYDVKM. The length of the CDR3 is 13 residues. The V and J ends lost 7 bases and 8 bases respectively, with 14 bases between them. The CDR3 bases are TGTGCCAGCACCTTTTTCGGTGGGGAAAAACTGTTTTTT. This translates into CASTFFGGEKLFF.

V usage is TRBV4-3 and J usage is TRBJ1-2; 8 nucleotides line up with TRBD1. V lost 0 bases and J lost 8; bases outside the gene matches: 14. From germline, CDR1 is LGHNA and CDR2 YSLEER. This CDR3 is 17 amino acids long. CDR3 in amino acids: CASSQEPPGQGAQGYTF. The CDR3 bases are TGCGCCAGCAGCCAAGAACCCCCGGGGCAGGGGGCGCAAGGCTACACCTTC.

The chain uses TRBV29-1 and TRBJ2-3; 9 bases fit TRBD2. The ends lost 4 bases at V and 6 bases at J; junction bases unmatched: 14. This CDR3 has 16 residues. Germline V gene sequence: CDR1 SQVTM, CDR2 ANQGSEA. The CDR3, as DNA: TGCAGCGTTGTGCCCCGGACTAGCGCGACCCAGGATACGCAGTATTTT. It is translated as CSVVPRTSATQDTQYF.

CDR3 nucleotide sequence: TGTGCCAGTACCTGGACGGATGCAACTAATGAAAAACTGTTTTTT. It yields the protein CASTWTDATNEKLFF. V gene TRBV19 combines with J gene TRBJ1-4, with D hard to call. V lost 7 bases, J lost 0 bases, and 12 bases lay in between. CDR1 is LNHDA and CDR2 is SQIVND in the germline V gene (reference sequence). The CDR3 totals 15 residues.

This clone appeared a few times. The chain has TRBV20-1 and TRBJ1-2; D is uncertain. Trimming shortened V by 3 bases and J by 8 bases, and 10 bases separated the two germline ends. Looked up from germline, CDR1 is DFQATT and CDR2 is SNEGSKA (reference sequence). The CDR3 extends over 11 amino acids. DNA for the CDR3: TGCAGTGCTAGCGGCAGGAGCGGCTACACCTTC. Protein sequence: CSASGRSGYTF.

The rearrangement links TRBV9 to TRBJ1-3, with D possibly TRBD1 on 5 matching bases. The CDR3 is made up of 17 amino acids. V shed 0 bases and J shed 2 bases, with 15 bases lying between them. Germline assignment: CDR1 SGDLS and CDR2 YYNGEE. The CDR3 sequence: CASSVAPLDSTGNTIYF. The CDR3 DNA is TGTGCCAGCAGCGTAGCTCCCCTAGACAGTACTGGAAACACCATATATTTT.

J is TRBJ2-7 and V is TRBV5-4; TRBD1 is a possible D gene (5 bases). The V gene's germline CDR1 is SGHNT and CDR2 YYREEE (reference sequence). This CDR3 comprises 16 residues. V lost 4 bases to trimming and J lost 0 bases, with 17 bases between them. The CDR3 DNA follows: TGTGCCAGCAGCCCTCCCGACAGCGAAGCCTCCTACGAGCAGTACTTC. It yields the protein CASSPPDSEASYEQYF.

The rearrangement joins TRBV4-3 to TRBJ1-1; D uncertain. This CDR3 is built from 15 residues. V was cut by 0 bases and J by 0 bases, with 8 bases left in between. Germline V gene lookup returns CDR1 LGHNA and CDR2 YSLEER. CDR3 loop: CASSQDGALNTEAFF. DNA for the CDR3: TGCGCCAGCAGCCAAGATGGAGCCCTGAACACTGAAGCTTTCTTT.

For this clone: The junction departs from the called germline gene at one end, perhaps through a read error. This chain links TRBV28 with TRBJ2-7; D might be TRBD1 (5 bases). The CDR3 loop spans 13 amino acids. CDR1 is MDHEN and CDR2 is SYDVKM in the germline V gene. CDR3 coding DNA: TGTGCCAGCAGGACGGACAACTCCGACGAGCAGTACTTC. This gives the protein CASRTDNSDEQYF.

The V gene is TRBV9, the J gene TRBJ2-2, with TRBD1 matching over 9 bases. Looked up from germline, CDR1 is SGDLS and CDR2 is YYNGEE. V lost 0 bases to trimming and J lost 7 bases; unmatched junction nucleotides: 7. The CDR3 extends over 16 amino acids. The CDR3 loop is CASSVEQGALVGELFF. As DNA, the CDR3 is TGTGCCAGCAGCGTAGAACAGGGGGCTCTTGTCGGGGAGCTGTTTTTT.

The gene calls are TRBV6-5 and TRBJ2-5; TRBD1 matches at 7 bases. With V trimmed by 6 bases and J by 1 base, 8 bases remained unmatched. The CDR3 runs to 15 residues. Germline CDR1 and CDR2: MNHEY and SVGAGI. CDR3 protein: CASRLDRVRQETQYF. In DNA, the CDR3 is TGTGCCAGCAGACTCGACAGGGTTCGCCAAGAGACCCAGTACTTC.

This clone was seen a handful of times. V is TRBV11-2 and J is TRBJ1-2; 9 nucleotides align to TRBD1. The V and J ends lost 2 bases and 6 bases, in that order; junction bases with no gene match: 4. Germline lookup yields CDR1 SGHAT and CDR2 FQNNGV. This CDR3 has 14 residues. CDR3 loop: CASSLLTGGDGYTF. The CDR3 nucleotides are TGTGCCAGCAGCTTACTAACAGGGGGCGATGGCTACACCTTC.

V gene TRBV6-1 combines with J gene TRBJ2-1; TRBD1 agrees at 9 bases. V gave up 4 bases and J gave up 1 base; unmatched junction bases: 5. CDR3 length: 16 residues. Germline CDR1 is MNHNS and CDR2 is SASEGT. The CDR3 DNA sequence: TGTGCCAGCAGTGCCGACAGGGGGAGATCCTACAATGAGCAGTTCTTC. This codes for CASSADRGRSYNEQFF.

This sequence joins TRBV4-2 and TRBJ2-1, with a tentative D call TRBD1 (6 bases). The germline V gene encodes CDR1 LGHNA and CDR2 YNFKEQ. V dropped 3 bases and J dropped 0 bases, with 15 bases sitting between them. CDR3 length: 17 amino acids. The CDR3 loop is CASSHPVQGSSYNEQFF. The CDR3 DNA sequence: TGTGCCAGCAGCCACCCGGTACAGGGTAGCTCCTACAATGAGCAGTTCTTC.

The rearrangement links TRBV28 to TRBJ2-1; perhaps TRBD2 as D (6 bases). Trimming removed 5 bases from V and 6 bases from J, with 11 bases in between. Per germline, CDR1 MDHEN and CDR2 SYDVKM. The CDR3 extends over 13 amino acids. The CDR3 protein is CASSGTSSNEQFF. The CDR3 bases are TGTGCCAGCAGTGGGACTTCAAGCAATGAGCAGTTCTTC.

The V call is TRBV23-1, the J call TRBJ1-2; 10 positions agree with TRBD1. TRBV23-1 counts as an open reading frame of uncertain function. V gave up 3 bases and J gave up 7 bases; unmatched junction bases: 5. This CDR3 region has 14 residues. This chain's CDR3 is CASSHRRDRGGYTF. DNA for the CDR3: TGCGCCAGCAGTCACCGCCGGGACAGGGGTGGCTACACCTTC.

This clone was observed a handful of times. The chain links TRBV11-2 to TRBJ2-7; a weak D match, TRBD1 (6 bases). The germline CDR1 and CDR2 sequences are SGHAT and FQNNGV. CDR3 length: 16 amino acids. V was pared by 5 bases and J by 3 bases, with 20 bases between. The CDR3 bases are TGTGCCAGCAGCCAATTAGGGGGTACTGGGATCTACGAGCAGTACTTC. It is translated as CASSQLGGTGIYEQYF. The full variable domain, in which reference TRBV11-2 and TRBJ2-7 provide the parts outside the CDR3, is EAGVAQSPRYKIIEKRQSVAFWCNPISGHATLYWYQQILGQGPKLLIQFQNNGVVDDSQLPKDRFSAERLKGVDSTLKIQPAKLEDSAVYLCASSQLGGTGIYEQYFGPGTRLTVT.

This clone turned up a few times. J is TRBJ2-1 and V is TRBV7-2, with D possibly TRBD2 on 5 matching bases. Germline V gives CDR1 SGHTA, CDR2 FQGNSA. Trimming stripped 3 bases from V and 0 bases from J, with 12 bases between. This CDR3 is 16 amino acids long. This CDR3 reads CASSFGSGSSYNEQFF. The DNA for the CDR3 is TGTGCCAGCAGCTTCGGAAGCGGAAGCTCCTACAATGAGCAGTTCTTC.

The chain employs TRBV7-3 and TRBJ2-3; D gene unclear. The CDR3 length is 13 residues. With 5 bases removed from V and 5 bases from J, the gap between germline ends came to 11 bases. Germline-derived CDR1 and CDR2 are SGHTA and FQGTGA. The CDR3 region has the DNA TGTGCCAGCAGCCCCCCGGGTAGAGATACGCAGTATTTT. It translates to CASSPPGRDTQYF.

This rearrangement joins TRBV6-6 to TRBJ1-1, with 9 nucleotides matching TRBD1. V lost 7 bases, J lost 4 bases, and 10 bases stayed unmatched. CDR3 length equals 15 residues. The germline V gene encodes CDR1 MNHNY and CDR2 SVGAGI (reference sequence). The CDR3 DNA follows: TGTGCCAGCATTCGAAGCGGGACAGGGAGCACTGAAGCTTTCTTT. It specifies CASIRSGTGSTEAFF.

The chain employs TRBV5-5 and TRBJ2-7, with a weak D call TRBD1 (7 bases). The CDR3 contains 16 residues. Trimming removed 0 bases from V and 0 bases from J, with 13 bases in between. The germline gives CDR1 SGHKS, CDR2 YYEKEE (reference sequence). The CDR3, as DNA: TGTGCCAGCAGCTTGGCAGGGGGGCAACGCTCCTACGAGCAGTACTTC. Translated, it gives CASSLAGGQRSYEQYF.

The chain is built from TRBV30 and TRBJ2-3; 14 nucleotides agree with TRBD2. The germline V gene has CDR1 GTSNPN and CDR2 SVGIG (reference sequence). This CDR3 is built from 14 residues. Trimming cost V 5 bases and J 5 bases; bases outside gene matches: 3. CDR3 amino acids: CAWSGLAGGDTQYF. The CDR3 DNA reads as TGTGCCTGGTCCGGACTAGCGGGAGGAGATACGCAGTATTTT.

This CDR3 reads CASSLYDSGNTIYF. DNA for the CDR3: TGTGCCAGCAGCTTATACGACTCTGGAAACACCATATATTTT. The V gene is TRBV7-8, the J gene TRBJ1-3; no clear D gene. There are 14 residues in the CDR3. The ends were cut back, 2 bases at V and 0 bases at J, with 5 bases in the middle. The germline V gene encodes CDR1 SGHVS and CDR2 FQNEAQ.

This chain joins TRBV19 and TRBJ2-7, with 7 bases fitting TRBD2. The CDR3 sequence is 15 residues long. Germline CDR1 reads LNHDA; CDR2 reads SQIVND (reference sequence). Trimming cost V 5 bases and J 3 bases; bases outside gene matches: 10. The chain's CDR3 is CASSLFGGGNYEQYF. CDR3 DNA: TGTGCCAGTAGTTTGTTTGGGGGGGGTAACTACGAGCAGTACTTC.

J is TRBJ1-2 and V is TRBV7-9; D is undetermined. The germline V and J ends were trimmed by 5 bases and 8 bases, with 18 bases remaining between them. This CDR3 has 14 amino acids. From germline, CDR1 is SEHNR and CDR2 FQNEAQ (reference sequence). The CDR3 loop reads CASSHNTLVEGYTF. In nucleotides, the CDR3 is TGTGCCAGCAGCCACAATACATTGGTCGAGGGCTACACCTTC.

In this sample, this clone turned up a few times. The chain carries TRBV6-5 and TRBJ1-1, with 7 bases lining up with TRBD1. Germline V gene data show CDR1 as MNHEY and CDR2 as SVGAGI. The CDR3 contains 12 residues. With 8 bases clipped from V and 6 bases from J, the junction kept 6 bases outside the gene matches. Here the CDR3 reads CASGYRGAEAFF. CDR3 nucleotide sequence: TGTGCCAGCGGGTACAGGGGCGCTGAAGCTTTCTTT.

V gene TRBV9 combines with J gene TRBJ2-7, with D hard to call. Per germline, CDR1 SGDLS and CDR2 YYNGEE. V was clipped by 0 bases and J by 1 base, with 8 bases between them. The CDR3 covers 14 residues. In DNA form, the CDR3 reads TGTGCCAGCAGCGTAGAGCAGACTTCCTACGAGCAGTACTTC. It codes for CASSVEQTSYEQYF.

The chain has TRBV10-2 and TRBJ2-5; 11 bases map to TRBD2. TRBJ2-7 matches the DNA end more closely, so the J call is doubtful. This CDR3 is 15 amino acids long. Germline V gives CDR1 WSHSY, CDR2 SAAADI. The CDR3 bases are TGCGCCAGCAGGGCTAGCGGGAGGTTCCCCTACGAGCAGTACTTC. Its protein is CASRASGRFPYEQYF.

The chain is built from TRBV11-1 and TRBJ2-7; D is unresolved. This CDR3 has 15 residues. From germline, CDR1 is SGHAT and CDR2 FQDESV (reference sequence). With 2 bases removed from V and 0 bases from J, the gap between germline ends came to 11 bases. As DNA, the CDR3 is TGTGCCAGCAGCTTAACGTCGGGCCCCTCCTACGAGCAGTACTTC. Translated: CASSLTSGPSYEQYF.